This entry describes one T cell receptor beta chain. What this receptor recognizes is not known. No much larger clone is present one base from it, and per-base qualities are unavailable. The entry originates in a study of blood T cells in healthy people across ages (dated by TCRdb to between 2014 and 2017). General notes on the study: Template switching captured roughly one uniquely barcoded TCR beta cDNA molecule per two T cells in model experiments. The donors were divided into four age groups: young (average around 15 years), middle-aged (about 40), aged (under 70) and long-lived (more than 75). Age-related changes in TCR beta repertoire diversity were measured in the study by deep sequencing normalized with unique cDNA molecular identifiers. To avoid experimental bias, donors of different ages were spread randomly across the sequencing lanes. The study analyzed two additional independent replicas of 1 million unique cDNA reads from the same blood draw for two donors, one aged 18 to 29 and one aged 80 or older.

The donors were about 40 Caucasian individuals from Russia, aged roughly 6 to 90 years, who were systemically healthy. Approximately 9.7 milliliters of peripheral blood were drawn from each donor into EDTA-treated Vacutainer tubes. Ficoll-Paque density-gradient centrifugation was used to isolate PBMCs, with at least 6 million obtained per sample. Trizol reagent was used to extract total RNA from PBMCs, with at least 6 micrograms per sample. For every donor, flow cytometry on a PBMC aliquot measured the percentage of naive CD45RAhigh/CD27high T cells. Study-level results and caveats: Since profiling was done on bulk unsorted PBMCs, naive and antigen-experienced compartments could not be conclusively compared. The CMV infection status of donors was not known, potentially confounding age-related changes in expanded clonotypes. As age increased, observed TCR beta diversity per million T cells dropped in a roughly linear way, and a significant reduction was already evident by age about 40. Observed TCR beta diversity correlated strongly with the percentage of naive T cells measured by flow cytometry. The long-lived group showed more naive CD4+ T cells, fewer expanded clones and increased TCR diversity than the aged group, suggesting age selection. Estimates of total diversity from one million sequenced T cells were regarded as lower bounds and underestimates.

The V end loses 7 bases and the J end loses 0 bases, and a stretch of 13 bases separates them. The CDR3 starts with the cysteine, ends with the phenylalanine, and has 14 residues. Just the 42-base CDR3 DNA is kept, in frame starting at base 1. Sequences SGHRS (CDR1) and YFSETQ (CDR2) are obtained from the germline V gene. Library preparation employed 5' RACE. Sequencing used an Illumina HiSeq 2500. The second PCR ran for about 6 to 12 cycles and used a J-beta primer mix along with a sample-barcoded 5' primer. A template-switch 5' adaptor carrying 12 random nucleotides introduced a unique molecular identifier onto each TCR beta cDNA molecule. Each sample yielded at least 3 million CDR3-containing paired-end reads. First-strand cDNA synthesis was performed from all RNA using the Mint cDNA synthesis kit, with priming by a TRBC-specific oligonucleotide. After uracil-DNA glycosylase treatment, a first 18-cycle PCR used universal primers M1SS and BC2_uni_R on all cDNA. In the authors' own workflow: For normalization, 1 million high-quality reads were randomly selected from each sample, with every read carrying a distinct molecular identifier. Reads sharing molecular identifiers were discarded rather than binned into consensus sequences. MiTCR, set to a Q25 quality threshold and the strictest error-elimination algorithm, was used for CDR3 identification, clonotype clustering and error correction. A nonparametric unseen species model using Euler transformation provided a lower-bound estimate of total TCR beta diversity. TCRdb trimmed public reads at Q25 via fastp, called clones via MiXCR and kept in-frame beta chains. Every CDR3 protein is listed once, alongside the most common genes and DNA of its rows. TCRdb's processing, not the study's, gives the V and J calls here. In all, the sample holds under 1,000,000 distinct CDR3 sequences, and about half of those were seen once. 15% to 20% of the sample goes to the ten largest clones.

Sequenced input: blood. Recombination connected TRBV5-1 to TRBJ1-1, with no confidently assigned D gene. The TCR comes from a man at least 80 years old in good health. CDR3 loop: CASGEQSLNTEAFF. The nucleotide sequence is TGCGCCAGCGGCGAACAGAGCCTGAACACTGAAGCTTTCTTT.